Below, 31 T cell receptor beta chains from the same sample are listed, as sequenced in a study of OX40 agonist ivuxolimab in advanced cancers. TCRdb's table, derived via immunoSEQ multiplex PCR, lists solely in-frame clones and lacks some. The repertoire holds approximately 64,000 clones, 85% seen once, with around 4% in the top ten. Sequencing was performed on CD4+ or CD8+ T cells sorted from blood, taken in a trial of the OX40 agonist ivuxolimab. These receptors came from an adult with an advanced solid tumor such as melanoma, head and neck, liver or kidney cancer.

The chain carries TRBV6-4 and TRBJ1-2; possibly TRBD1 for D (6 bases). The V gene's germline CDR1 is MRHNA and CDR2 SNTAGT. Trimming removed 4 bases from V and 2 bases from J, with 26 bases in between. The CDR3 covers 19 residues. The CDR3 region has the DNA TGTGCCAGCAGTGGTGGTGCCTCGGGACAAAACGAACTAAACTATGGCTACACCTTC. Its protein product is CASSGGASGQNELNYGYTF.

The chain carries TRBV18 and TRBJ2-7, with D uncertain. The V end was cut by 3 bases, the J end by 0 bases, with 6 bases between. This CDR3 spans 13 amino acids. CDR1 KGHSH and CDR2 LQKENI come from the germline V gene. The CDR3 nucleotides are TGTGCCAGCTCACCCCAGAGCTCCTACGAGCAGTACTTC. Translated: CASSPQSSYEQYF.

For the CDR3, the DNA is TGTGCCACCAGCAGAACCCAGGGGGGCAGCCCCCAGCATTTT. Residues: CATSRTQGGSPQHF. This chain uses TRBV15 with TRBJ1-5; 7 bases are shared with TRBD1. V shed 2 bases and J 10 bases; nucleotides not matched to a gene: 8. This CDR3 spans 14 amino acids. Germline-derived CDR1 and CDR2 are LNHNV and YYDKDF (reference sequence).

The genes are TRBV10-3 and TRBJ2-7; D gene ambiguous. Germline CDR1 reads ENHRY; CDR2 reads SYGVKD. The CDR3 spans 15 residues. Trimming left V 0 bases short and J 2 bases short, with 11 bases between. The CDR3, as DNA: TGTGCCATCAGTGAGTCCAACTTTCGGGCCTACGAGCAGTACTTC. Amino acids: CAISESNFRAYEQYF.

This clone was observed a single time. The chain links TRBV28 to TRBJ1-2; D is possibly TRBD1 (6 bases). Germline-derived CDR1 and CDR2 are MDHEN and SYDVKM. CDR3 size: 17 residues. V lost 3 bases to trimming and J lost 1 base, with 18 bases between them. CDR3 nucleotides: TGTGCCAGCAGTTTGAACGGCAGGGGCTCCAGTAACTATGGCTACACCTTC. Amino acid sequence: CASSLNGRGSSNYGYTF.

The genes are TRBV25-1 and TRBJ2-7, with TRBD2 matching over 13 bases. The germline V gene has CDR1 MGHDK and CDR2 SYGVNS. This CDR3 has 14 amino acids. The V and J ends lost 6 bases and 2 bases, in that order; junction bases with no gene match: 1. The CDR3 DNA reads TGTGCCAGCAGAGGACTAGCGGGAGCCTACGAGCAGTACTTC. The encoded protein is CASRGLAGAYEQYF.

The chain employs TRBV7-9 and TRBJ2-2; a possible D gene is TRBD2 (7 bases). The CDR3 consists of 15 residues. With 10 bases removed from V and 0 bases from J, the gap between germline ends came to 15 bases. CDR1 is SEHNR and CDR2 is FQNEAQ in the germline V gene (reference sequence). CDR3 sequence: CATWEGTTNTGELFF. Written as DNA, the CDR3 is TGTGCCACTTGGGAGGGGACAACGAACACCGGGGAGCTGTTTTTT. Filled out from reference TRBV7-9 and TRBJ2-2, the complete variable domain reads DTGVSQNPRHKITKRGQNVTFRCDPISEHNRLYWYRQTLGQGPEFLTYFQNEAQLEKSRLLSDRFSAERPKGSFSTLEIQRTEQGDSAMYLCATWEGTTNTGELFFGEGSRLTVL.

The chain combines TRBV6-1 with TRBJ1-3, with TRBD1 matching 7 bases. In germline, CDR1 is MNHNS, CDR2 SASEGT. J lost 0 bases, V lost 6 bases, and 5 bases had no gene match. The CDR3 runs to 15 residues. The CDR3: CASSFTGDSGNTIYF. The CDR3 DNA is TGTGCCAGCAGCTTTACAGGGGACTCTGGAAACACCATATATTTT.

V is TRBV7-2 and J is TRBJ2-3; unclear D gene. The CDR3 consists of 11 residues. Trimming removed 4 bases from V and 9 bases from J, with 8 bases in between. CDR1 SGHTA and CDR2 FQGNSA come from the germline V gene. The CDR3 loop is CASSSPGTQYF. The CDR3 coding sequence is TGTGCCAGCAGCTCGCCAGGCACGCAGTATTTT.

In regard to this clone: Sequence at one end of the junction differs from germline and may be a read error. The gene calls are TRBV5-1 and TRBJ2-2, with 10 nucleotides matching TRBD2. Looked up from germline, CDR1 is SGHRS and CDR2 is YFSETQ. The CDR3 contains 19 residues. The CDR3 DNA sequence: TGCGCCAGCAGCTTGCGGCCACTAGCGGGACCCACGAACACCGGGAAGCTGTTTTTT. Translation: CASSLRPLAGPTNTGKLFF.

CDR3 region: CASSLGQQETQYF. The CDR3 DNA reads as TGTGCCAGCAGCTTGGGACAGCAAGAGACCCAGTACTTC. V gene TRBV2 combines with J gene TRBJ2-5; 7 bases fit TRBD1. CDR3 length equals 13 residues. Per germline, CDR1 SNHLY and CDR2 FYNNEI. Trimming at V came to 6 bases and at J to 2 bases, leaving 3 bases not matched to a gene.

V gene TRBV19 combines with J gene TRBJ2-5, with D hard to call. Germline CDR1 reads LNHDA; CDR2 reads SQIVND (reference sequence). The CDR3 length is 14 residues. Deletions cut 5 bases from V and 5 bases from J, with 15 bases between. The CDR3 sequence: CASSPDTERETQYF. CDR3 DNA sequence: TGTGCCAGTAGTCCCGACACTGAAAGGGAGACCCAGTACTTC.

This clone came up once. V gene TRBV5-1 combines with J gene TRBJ2-5; maybe TRBD1 (5 bases). Germline values: CDR1 SGHRS, CDR2 YFSETQ. Trimming removed 5 bases from V and 4 bases from J, with 18 bases in between. This CDR3 spans 15 amino acids. The CDR3 region is CASSFSPQGGETQYF. Written as DNA, the CDR3 is TGCGCCAGCAGTTTTAGCCCTCAGGGCGGAGAGACCCAGTACTTC.

This sequence joins TRBV6-5 and TRBJ1-6; TRBD1 agrees at 7 bases. The CDR3 runs to 15 residues. With 4 bases clipped from V and 7 bases from J, the junction kept 7 bases outside the gene matches. Germline V gene data show CDR1 as MNHEY and CDR2 as SVGAGI. CDR3 region: CASSFDRAENSPLHF. In nucleotides, the CDR3 is TGTGCCAGCAGTTTCGACAGGGCAGAGAATTCACCCCTCCACTTT.

The chain combines TRBV2 with TRBJ2-5, with D unresolved. The ends were cut back, 8 bases at V and 5 bases at J, with 6 bases in the middle. This CDR3 region has 10 residues. Germline lookup yields CDR1 SNHLY and CDR2 FYNNEI. CDR3 sequence (DNA): TGTGCCAGCGGGTGGGAGACCCAGTACTTC. It is translated as CASGWETQYF.

The chain uses TRBV19 and TRBJ2-2; 9 bases map to TRBD2. The V gene end was trimmed by 8 bases and the J gene end by 2 bases; junction bases not matched to a gene: 6. CDR1 and CDR2 (germline): LNHDA, SQIVND (reference sequence). The CDR3 extends over 15 amino acids. The CDR3 here is CASLVRGGNTGELFF. The CDR3 DNA reads TGTGCCAGTCTTGTGCGGGGGGGTAACACCGGGGAGCTGTTTTTT.

This chain uses TRBV7-9 with TRBJ2-4; D perhaps matches TRBD1 (6 bases). V lost 4 bases and J lost 11, with 18 bases in between. There are 14 residues in the CDR3. The germline V gene encodes CDR1 SEHNR and CDR2 FQNEAQ (reference sequence). The CDR3 loop reads CASSSTGPWGFQYF. The CDR3 region has the DNA TGTGCCAGCAGCTCCACAGGGCCCTGGGGTTTTCAGTACTTC. Supplemented by reference TRBV7-9 and TRBJ2-4, the full variable domain reads DTGVSQNPRHKITKRGQNVTFRCDPISEHNRLYWYRQTLGQGPEFLTYFQNEAQLEKSRLLSDRFSAERPKGSFSTLEIQRTEQGDSAMYLCASSSTGPWGFQYFGAGTRLSVL.

This clone was detected only once. The V call is TRBV28, the J call TRBJ2-3, with 9 bases matching TRBD1. CDR1 is MDHEN, CDR2 SYDVKM, per germline. CDR3 size: 16 residues. Trimming at V came to 7 bases and at J to 4 bases, leaving 12 bases not matched to a gene. In DNA form, the CDR3 reads TGTGCCAGCACTACGGGACAGGGTAAAGTTTCAGATACGCAGTATTTT. As protein: CASTTGQGKVSDTQYF.

This clone has more than one count but fewer than ten. The CDR3 loop reads CATALRGREDTQYF. Written as DNA, the CDR3 is TGCGCCACCGCCTTGAGGGGGCGGGAAGATACGCAGTATTTT. The chain carries TRBV4-1 and TRBJ2-3, with TRBD1 as a possible D gene (7 bases). CDR3 length: 14 residues. From germline, CDR1 is MGHRA and CDR2 YSYEKL. V lost 10 bases and J 5 bases, leaving 19 bases between the germline ends.

The V and J genes are TRBV14 and TRBJ2-7; TRBD2 matches 8 bases. The CDR3 is 19 residues long. Looked up from germline, CDR1 is SGHDN and CDR2 is FVKESK. V trimming: 1 base; J trimming: 4 bases; junction bases outside the gene matches: 18. The CDR3 loop is CASSQGGSGGKREYYEQYF. CDR3 coding DNA: TGTGCCAGCAGCCAAGGAGGCTCGGGGGGAAAGCGGGAGTATTACGAGCAGTACTTC. The full variable domain, its missing parts supplied by reference TRBV14 and TRBJ2-7, is EAGVTQFPSHSVIEKGQTVTLRCDPISGHDNLYWYRRVMGKEIKFLLHFVKESKQDESGMPNNRFLAERTGGTYSTLKVQPAELEDSGVYFCASSQGGSGGKREYYEQYFGPGTRLTVT.

This sequence joins TRBV12-5 and TRBJ2-4; a possible D gene is TRBD1 (6 bases). Trimming stripped 5 bases from V and 12 bases from J, with 14 bases between. This CDR3 spans 12 amino acids. The germline V gene has CDR1 LGHNT and CDR2 FRNRAP. For the CDR3, the DNA is TGTGCTAGTGGTCCGACCAGGGGAGATCAGTACTTC. Translated: CASGPTRGDQYF. Supplemented by reference TRBV12-5 and TRBJ2-4, the full variable domain reads DARVTQTPRHKVTEMGQEVTMRCQPILGHNTVFWYRQTMMQGLELLAYFRNRAPLDDSGMPKDRFSAEMPDATLATLKIQPSEPRDSAVYFCASGPTRGDQYFGAGTRLSVL.

This chain joins TRBV14 and TRBJ2-3; TRBD2 is a possible D gene (5 bases). CDR1 SGHDN and CDR2 FVKESK come from the germline V gene. CDR3 size: 13 residues. Trimming removed 4 bases from V and 6 bases from J, with 11 bases in between. This CDR3 is CASSRAGADTQYF. CDR3 coding DNA: TGTGCCAGCAGCCGGGCGGGCGCTGATACGCAGTATTTT. The full variable domain, rest sourced from reference TRBV14 and TRBJ2-3, is EAGVTQFPSHSVIEKGQTVTLRCDPISGHDNLYWYRRVMGKEIKFLLHFVKESKQDESGMPNNRFLAERTGGTYSTLKVQPAELEDSGVYFCASSRAGADTQYFGPGTRLTVL.

The chain links TRBV7-8 to TRBJ2-7, with 8 bases lining up with TRBD2. Looked up from germline, CDR1 is SGHVS and CDR2 is FQNEAQ. This CDR3 region has 15 residues. The J segment lost 0 bases and the V segment lost 1 base, leaving 2 bases of the junction unmatched. This chain's CDR3 is CASSLELADSYEQYF. CDR3 nucleotide sequence: TGTGCCAGCAGCTTAGAACTAGCGGACTCCTACGAGCAGTACTTC.

The table lists this clone with a few counts. V is TRBV5-5 and J is TRBJ2-2, with 8 bases that match TRBD1. CDR1 and CDR2 from the germline V gene are SGHKS and YYEKEE (reference sequence). This CDR3 has 17 residues. V shed 5 bases and J 0 bases; nucleotides not matched to a gene: 9. Here the CDR3 DNA reads TGTGCCAGCAGAACACAGGGGGTGAAATCGAACACCGGGGAGCTGTTTTTT. Amino acid sequence: CASRTQGVKSNTGELFF. Full variable domain (remainder filled in from reference TRBV5-5 and TRBJ2-2): DAGVTQSPTHLIKTRGQQVTLRCSPISGHKSVSWYQQVLGQGPQFIFQYYEKEERGRGNFPDRFSARQFPNYSSELNVNALLLGDSALYLCASRTQGVKSNTGELFFGEGSRLTVL.

CDR3 residues: CASRAGQNSPLHF. The CDR3 coding sequence is TGTGCCAGCAGAGCAGGGCAGAATTCACCCCTCCACTTT. The chain couples TRBV6-1 to TRBJ1-6, with D maybe TRBD1 (5 bases). From germline, CDR1 is MNHNS and CDR2 SASEGT. The length of the CDR3 is 13 residues. Deletions cut 6 bases from V and 7 bases from J, with 10 bases between.

V usage is TRBV30 and J usage is TRBJ2-5, with a tentative D call TRBD2 (6 bases). Germline V gene lookup returns CDR1 GTSNPN and CDR2 SVGIG (reference sequence). The V end lost 2 bases, the J end lost 4 bases, and 11 bases lay between the germline ends. The CDR3 sequence is 13 residues long. CDR3 loop: CAWSPGVRETQYF. CDR3 DNA sequence: TGTGCCTGGAGTCCGGGGGTACGAGAGACCCAGTACTTC.

This sequence joins TRBV7-9 and TRBJ2-7, with D perhaps matching TRBD1 or TRBD2 (5 bases each). This CDR3 has 13 residues. CDR1 and CDR2 from the germline V gene are SEHNR and FQNEAQ (reference sequence). V gave up 2 bases and J gave up 5 bases, with 10 bases separating them. The CDR3 is CASSLTMGDEQYF. In DNA, the CDR3 is TGTGCCAGCAGCTTAACGATGGGGGACGAGCAGTACTTC.

The chain employs TRBV10-3 and TRBJ2-2; no definite D call. CDR3 length: 12 residues. V was pared by 2 bases and J by 4 bases, with 2 bases between. CDR1 ENHRY and CDR2 SYGVKD come from the germline V gene. The CDR3 nucleotides read TGTGCCATCAGTGAGGGCACCGGGGAGCTGTTTTTT. Translation: CAISEGTGELFF.

This rearrangement joins TRBV28 to TRBJ2-1; the D is unclear. The CDR3 contains 14 residues. In germline, CDR1 is MDHEN, CDR2 SYDVKM. The V end lost 4 bases, the J end lost 5 bases, and 12 bases lay between the germline ends. The CDR3 loop reads CASSYQVAHNEQFF. The CDR3 DNA is TGTGCCAGCAGTTACCAGGTAGCCCACAATGAGCAGTTCTTC.

About this clone itself: This sample includes further DNA sequences coding for the same CDR3. The V gene is TRBV7-3, the J gene TRBJ2-3, with TRBD1 matching over 7 bases. Trimming cost V 5 bases and J 3 bases; bases outside gene matches: 5. This CDR3 region has 14 residues. Germline-derived CDR1 and CDR2 are SGHTA and FQGTGA. The CDR3 loop is CASSDRAATDTQYF. CDR3 DNA sequence: TGTGCCAGCAGCGACAGGGCAGCGACAGATACGCAGTATTTT. The variable domain in full, completed from reference TRBV7-3 and TRBJ2-3, reads GAGVSQTPSNKVTEKGKYVELRCDPISGHTALYWYRQSLGQGPEFLIYFQGTGAADDSGLPNDRFFAVRPEGSVSTLKIQRTERGDSAVYLCASSDRAATDTQYFGPGTRLTVL.

This chain joins TRBV7-9 and TRBJ1-5; D not resolved. Germline assignment: CDR1 SEHNR and CDR2 FQNEAQ (reference sequence). The CDR3 sequence is 14 residues long. Trimming shortened V by 2 bases and J by 2 bases, and 7 bases separated the two germline ends. The CDR3, as DNA: TGTGCCAGCAGCTTATCCGACGGCAATCAGCCCCAGCATTTT. This translates into CASSLSDGNQPQHF.